The entry below describes one T cell receptor beta chain. The specificity of this receptor is unknown. Per-base qualities were not stored, and no clone one base away is much larger. The cohort was made up of 666 healthy bone marrow donors. At the time of sampling, all cohort members were nominally healthy, though unrecorded immune exposures were likely present. The donor was CMV seropositive and belonged to the group of about 290 seropositive cohort members. A peripheral blood sample was collected from each donor, and TCR beta sequencing was performed on peripheral blood mononuclear cells. The Qiagen DNeasy Blood Extraction Kit was used to extract genomic DNA from the blood cell samples. Relative to germline, V is missing 2 bases and J is missing 1 base, with 8 bases of the junction outside any gene match. The CDR3 numbers 20 residues from cysteine through phenylalanine. Just CDR3 DNA is preserved here, 60 bases in frame from base 1. According to the germline V gene, CDR1 reads LGHNA and CDR2 reads YNFKEQ.

Library construction relied on the immunoSEQ multiplex PCR assay. A mixture of 60 forward primers for TCR Vbeta segments and 13 reverse primers for TCR Jbeta segments was used in the multiplex PCR. The CDR3 region of rearranged TCR beta genes was amplified from genomic DNA with a multiplex PCR assay. The amplified TCR beta libraries were sequenced on the Illumina HiSeq System as 87-base-pair reads. The authors' analysis ran thus. A later analysis tallied around 87 million unique TCR beta chains across the 666 repertoires, and some 10 million of those chains were shared by two or more donors. To remove PCR and sequencing errors, raw reads were error-corrected and collapsed into unique sequences using a nearest-neighbor algorithm that merged closely related sequences. Alignment of CDR3 sequences to IMGT reference sequences was used to assign V, D and J gene segments. For a sequence to be retained, a match of at least six nucleotides to both a V gene segment and a J gene segment was required. Rearrangements were called productive when the CDR3 lacked stop codons and stayed in frame with V and J; all others were non-productive. CDR3 was defined according to IMGT convention as the region running from the second conserved V-encoded cysteine to the conserved J-encoded phenylalanine. The earlier analysis of a few hundred of the donors excluded any sequence lacking an unambiguous match to a single V gene segment. An earlier analysis of 587 of the donors classified V segments as functional when productive rearrangements were above 56.7% and as segregating when the standard deviation between donors was above 5%. A statistical classification framework was built for diagnosing cytomegalovirus status from the catalog of TCR beta chain sequences. V and J gene assignment, in a later analysis, came from comparing TCR nucleotide sequences with IMGT/GENE-DB human TR gene sequences. A later analysis assigned CDR3 sequences and most-parsimonious VDJ recombination scenarios with the TCRdist pipeline. A later analysis defined each TCR beta chain by its CDR3 amino acid sequence plus V-gene family, and excluded reads lacking a unique V-gene family. A later analysis removed 450 to 600 highly shared, low-generation-probability nucleotide sequences to deal with suspected cross-contamination and a sequencing artifact. For each public chain, a later analysis derived a clonal expansion index from normalized ranks of inferred template counts within each repertoire. In a later analysis, generation probabilities were computed with a VDJ recombination model fitted to out-of-frame rearrangements, and the resulting probabilities were checked against IGoR. In a later analysis, hypergeometric tests were used to score TCR-TCR, TCR-HLA and TCR-CMV co-occurrence, with a repertoire-size bias correction applied to TCR pairs. False discovery rates were estimated in a later analysis by permuting HLA or CMV assignments 20 times. In a later analysis, co-occurring TCRs were grouped with DBSCAN, and TCRdist sequence similarity was added when clustering was performed within HLA-allele-positive subsets. For co-occurrence clustering, repertoires with fewer than 30,000 or more than 120,000 public chains were excluded, along with five repertoires with anomalous nucleotide sharing. TCRdb holds this immuneACCESS table with in-frame rearrangements only. Some clones are missing; in checked studies, unresolved V genes explain under half, and the rest has no known cause. The D gene and trimming were derived from the DNA, and the V and J assignments and clone size from that table. The sample records around 180,000 clones, just under 80% of which are singletons. The ten most abundant clones make up about 6% of the sample.

This sample is part of a study of cytomegalovirus exposure and HLA in healthy donors (dated by TCRdb to the late 2010s). Regarding the complete study: In an earlier analysis of some 550 of the donors, 276 Gb of sequence data and about 110 million unique TCR beta sequences from about 180 million T cells were reported. Approximately 310 gigabases of sequencing data and around 85 million unique TCR sequences made up an early release that covered several hundred HLA-typed donors. Of the approximately 400 genotyped donors, approximately 80% were placed in the genetic ancestry cluster associated with self-reported Caucasian donors. The study aimed to test whether signatures of past pathogen exposure could be identified by cataloging public T cell receptors. The study profiled the T cell repertoires of approximately 700 subjects by immunosequencing and related them to cytomegalovirus serostatus. Along with the roughly 710-subject first cohort, a separate validation cohort of over a hundred different subjects was used. The study combined high-throughput TCR immunosequencing, statistical association of individual TCRs with disease status, and machine learning to predict cytomegalovirus infection status. A later analysis re-examined previously published TCR beta repertoires from more than 550 donors and added high-resolution HLA genotyping to investigate patterns of TCR occurrence. Rather than using new phenotypic data, the later analysis identified candidate immune exposures from TCR beta sequences and from how often those sequences occurred across donors. An earlier analysis of approximately 500 of the donors applied high-throughput TCR beta sequencing to assess whether each TCR beta V gene segment acted as functional or pseudogenic. Donor age, sex, ethnicity and CMV serostatus were compiled together with the repertoire data. A later genetic analysis took genome-wide SNP genotypes for about three fifths of the 666 donors and used that subset as a discovery cohort. All discovery cohort repertoires had been generated using a single sequencing platform. Both class I and class II loci were covered by HLA typing, at four-digit resolution. The number of donors typed differed by locus, with about 629-640 for A, B, C, DRB1 and DQB1, around 520 for DQA1, about 610 for DPA1, and 472 for DPB1. Because of strong linkage in the cohort, five DR-DQ haplotypes were treated as single units for association and clustering. Across around 400 genotyped donors of the cohort, an average of about 200,000 unique TCR beta nucleotide sequences per donor were sequenced, and 15% to 20% of those sequences were non-productive.

Paper-wide results and their limitations: Correlated functional status among segregating V segments might be attributable to linkage disequilibrium, but an unknown experimental factor could not be ruled out. Assigning TCR associations to individual alleles was difficult when HLA alleles, especially DR and DQ, strongly co-occurred. The sequencing pipeline was judged likely to have produced a cluster of highly shared sequence variants as a technical artifact. V-gene and J-gene trimming of TCR beta chains was associated with a missense DCLRE1C variant in a later genetic analysis, and the association was replicated in an independent cohort. A later analysis found that TCR association rates varied across HLA loci, with DRB1 alleles showing the most associated TCRs and HLA-C alleles the fewest. In a later analysis, HLA-associated TCR beta chains showed more clonal expansion and lower generation probabilities than non-associated chains that were equally common. Roughly 15 rarely observed V segments, including chromosome 9 orphons, were excluded from the earlier analysis of about 500 of the donors because counts were too low. Some IMGT-functional V segments, including TRBV6-2 and TRBV6-3, could not be distinguished by the 87-base-pair reads and were therefore excluded. Compared with the roughly 670-donor mean, donors in an Asian-associated ancestry cluster had fewer N-insertions in productive TCRs, according to a later genetic analysis. The only immune exposure information available for the cohort was CMV serostatus. The classifier was reported to diagnose cytomegalovirus status with high specificity and sensitivity in both the original cohort and the validation cohort. Because some donors lacked HLA typing at each locus, the association tests relied only on the typed subset. In the study, about 150 TCR beta chains were listed as associated with cytomegalovirus. Across donors, most TCR sequences were observed very rarely, whereas some public TCRs were present in many individuals. A further reported finding was that TCR beta sequences accurately predicted the HLA-A and HLA-B alleles for most subjects in the first cohort. In a later analysis, several top co-occurrence clusters were reported to appear linked to parvovirus B19, influenza, CMV and Epstein-Barr virus. Three of the identified cytomegalovirus-associated TCR beta chains were confirmed in vitro to be specific for cytomegalovirus antigens. Specific HLA alleles were associated with 15,000 to 20,000 TCR beta sequences at a false discovery rate of 0.05 in a later analysis. In a later analysis, most CMV-associated TCR beta chains were found to appear HLA-restricted, with HLA associations seemingly driven largely by CMV exposure. In this cohort, only TCR beta chains were sequenced, and detectable features were limited by the absence of alpha or paired-chain data. The authors suggested that the approach could potentially be extended to other disease states and immunological phenotypes. Sequencing depth was assumed to be roughly uniform across donors in the presence/absence analyses, though that assumption may not hold. In an earlier analysis of around 500 of the donors, most TCR beta V segments appeared in productive rearrangements about 87% or about 30% of the time, broadly matching IMGT annotations.

The chain links TRBV4-2 with TRBJ2-1, and 16 junctional nucleotides match TRBD2. The sequencing input was PBMCs. The receptor was derived from a woman in her twenties or thirties in good health and CMV-seropositive. The DNA is TGTGCCAGCAGCCAAAGAAGGGGACTAGCGGGAGGGATATCCTACAATGAGCAGTTCTTC. Its coded protein is CASSQRRGLAGGISYNEQFF.